The 26 T cell receptor beta chains below were found in one sample sequenced in a study of blood T cell repertoires in COVID-19. Method: immunoSEQ multiplex PCR; TCRdb's copy keeps in-frame clones and lacks some. The sample carries about 320,000 clones, 65% to 90% recorded once. The sequenced sample consisted of PBMCs or T cells enriched from blood (not recorded which). Receptor source: a woman between 18 and 29 years old who had recovered from COVID-19.

This clone was counted between two and nine times. V gene TRBV28 combines with J gene TRBJ1-2; TRBD1 aligns across 7 bases. Germline-derived CDR1 and CDR2 are MDHEN and SYDVKM. J was trimmed by 9 bases and V by 2 bases; bases with no gene match: 15. CDR3 length: 16 residues. CDR3 bases: TGTGCCAGCAGTTTAGTTCTGCAGGTGCAGGGGGGTAGCTACACCTTC. Translating it yields CASSLVLQVQGGSYTF.

DNA of the CDR3: TGTGCCATCAAACCGGGACAGGGGAGCCACGAGCAGTACTTC. It specifies CAIKPGQGSHEQYF. This chain uses TRBV10-3 with TRBJ2-7, with 10 bases that match TRBD1. In germline, CDR1 is ENHRY, CDR2 SYGVKD. The V segment lost 7 bases and the J segment 5 bases; nucleotides outside the gene matches: 8. CDR3 length: 14 residues.

The gene calls are TRBV11-3 and TRBJ2-1, with D perhaps matching TRBD2 (7 bases). The CDR3 is made up of 13 amino acids. Trimming shortened V by 5 bases and J by 9 bases, and 14 bases separated the two germline ends. CDR1 is SGHNT, CDR2 YENEEA, per germline. The CDR3 spells CASSVGGGIEQFF. CDR3 nucleotide sequence: TGTGCCAGCAGCGTAGGGGGGGGCATTGAGCAGTTCTTC.

This chain connects TRBV19 to TRBJ1-6; a possible D gene is TRBD1 (5 bases). From germline, CDR1 is LNHDA and CDR2 SQIVND (reference sequence). Trimming took off 9 bases at V and 7 bases at J, with 10 bases between the two ends. This CDR3 has 12 amino acids. This CDR3 is CARQVPNSPLHF. The CDR3 DNA follows: TGTGCCAGACAGGTTCCGAATTCACCCCTCCACTTT.

The chain employs TRBV7-9 and TRBJ1-4; possible D gene TRBD1, 6 bases. The germline gives CDR1 SEHNR, CDR2 FQNEAQ (reference sequence). The ends were cut back, 5 bases at V and 3 bases at J, with 13 bases in the middle. CDR3 length: 15 residues. The CDR3, as DNA: TGTGCCAGCAGCGCCACAGGGAGGGCTAATGAAAAACTGTTTTTT. It encodes CASSATGRANEKLFF.

CDR3 protein: CASSWVPADEQFF. In DNA, the CDR3 is TGTGCCAGCAGTTGGGTCCCGGCGGATGAGCAGTTCTTC. The chain carries TRBV28 and TRBJ2-1; D is unclear. Germline V lookup: CDR1 MDHEN, CDR2 SYDVKM. The CDR3 runs 13 residues. V was clipped by 4 bases and J by 8 bases, with 12 bases between them.

The CDR3 DNA sequence: TGCGCCAGCAGCTTGGAACAGGGTGAGGGGGCCAACGTCCTGACTTTC. It is translated as CASSLEQGEGANVLTF. This sequence joins TRBV5-1 and TRBJ2-6, with D possibly TRBD1 on 6 matching bases. Germline CDR1 reads SGHRS; CDR2 reads YFSETQ. The CDR3 has 16 residues. V was clipped by 0 bases and J by 4 bases, with 11 bases between them. Full variable domain (rest looked up from reference TRBV5-1 and TRBJ2-6): KAGVTQTPRYLIKTRGQQVTLSCSPISGHRSVSWYQQTPGQGLQFLFEYFSETQRNKGNFPGRFSGRQFSNSRSEMNVSTLELGDSALYLCASSLEQGEGANVLTFGAGSRLTVL.

This sequence joins TRBV7-9 and TRBJ1-6; a possible D gene is TRBD1 (5 bases). There are 16 residues in the CDR3. Trimming removed 2 bases from V and 7 bases from J, with 15 bases in between. Looked up from germline, CDR1 is SEHNR and CDR2 is FQNEAQ (reference sequence). CDR3 DNA sequence: TGTGCCAGCAGCTTACCCCAGGGTCGAGGAAATTCACCCCTCCACTTT. This codes for CASSLPQGRGNSPLHF.

The chain is built from TRBV30 and TRBJ1-6, with D uncertain. The CDR3 length is 13 residues. V was trimmed by 3 bases and J by 10 bases, leaving 13 bases between them. Germline V gene sequence: CDR1 GTSNPN, CDR2 SVGIG (reference sequence). The CDR3: CAWSLPRASPLHF. CDR3 sequence (DNA): TGTGCCTGGAGCCTACCGAGGGCGTCACCCCTCCACTTT.

Here the CDR3 reads CASSLDTGTYNSPLHF. CDR3 in DNA: TGTGCCAGCAGCTTAGATACGGGAACCTATAATTCACCCCTCCACTTT. The V call is TRBV7-9, the J call TRBJ1-6; no reliable D call. V was clipped by 1 base and J by 2 bases, with 9 bases between them. The CDR3 has 16 residues. Per the germline V gene, CDR1 is SEHNR and CDR2 is FQNEAQ (reference sequence).

This clone was recorded only once. This rearrangement joins TRBV27 to TRBJ1-2, with D maybe TRBD1 (6 bases). V shed 3 bases and J shed 0 bases, with 8 bases lying between them. This CDR3 comprises 14 residues. Germline V gene lookup returns CDR1 MNHEY and CDR2 SMNVEV (reference sequence). CDR3 DNA sequence: TGTGCCAGCAGTTTTGGACAGTCTAACTATGGCTACACCTTC. Its protein is CASSFGQSNYGYTF.

The CDR3 loop is CATKRGTGGSSVGEQFF. The CDR3 DNA follows: TGTGCCACAAAGCGGGGGACGGGAGGGTCCTCTGTTGGTGAGCAGTTCTTC. The V call is TRBV19, the J call TRBJ2-1, with TRBD2 identical over 8 bases. CDR1 is LNHDA, CDR2 SQIVND, per germline (reference sequence). There are 17 residues in the CDR3. V shed 10 bases, J shed 9 bases, and the junction held 23 bases outside the gene matches.

This clone has more than one count but fewer than ten. This sequence joins TRBV10-2 and TRBJ1-5; the D gene is possibly TRBD1 (6 bases). With 5 bases removed from V and 2 bases from J, the gap between germline ends came to 10 bases. CDR1 and CDR2 (germline): WSHSY, SAAADI. CDR3 length: 14 residues. The CDR3 DNA follows: TGCGCCAGCAGTAAGGCAGGGGGCAATCAGCCCCAGCATTTT. This gives the protein CASSKAGGNQPQHF.

Only one count was recorded for this clone. V is TRBV10-3 and J is TRBJ1-5; TRBD1 is a possible D gene (5 bases). The CDR3 is 15 residues long. Trimming pared 0 bases from V and 6 bases from J, leaving 12 bases between. Germline CDR1 is ENHRY and CDR2 is SYGVKD. The CDR3 nucleotides read TGTGCCATCAGTGAGTCGGGGGGGGTCGGTCAGCCCCAGCATTTT. It encodes CAISESGGVGQPQHF.

The genes are TRBV19 and TRBJ1-6; D call uncertain. Germline assignment: CDR1 LNHDA and CDR2 SQIVND (reference sequence). This CDR3 spans 14 amino acids. Trimming cost V 3 bases and J 10 bases, with 13 bases left between them. DNA of the CDR3: TGTGCCAGTAGTATGCAGAATGGAGGCTCACCCCTCCACTTT. Its translation is CASSMQNGGSPLHF. Full variable domain (missing parts from reference TRBV19 and TRBJ1-6): DGGITQSPKYLFRKEGQNVTLSCEQNLNHDAMYWYRQDPGQGLRLIYYSQIVNDFQKGDIAEGYSVSREKKESFPLTVTSAQKNPTAFYLCASSMQNGGSPLHFGNGTRLTVT.

The rearrangement joins TRBV30 to TRBJ2-2; tentative D call: TRBD2 (7 bases). V was shortened by 2 bases and J by 4 bases, with 14 bases between the two germline ends. The CDR3 has 15 amino acids. The germline CDR1 and CDR2 sequences are GTSNPN and SVGIG (reference sequence). CDR3 nucleotides: TGTGCCTGGAGTAGGGGGGGGGCCCTCACCGGGGAGCTGTTTTTT. This gives the protein CAWSRGGALTGELFF. Together with reference TRBV30 and TRBJ2-2, the CDR3 gives the full variable domain: SQTIHQWPATLVQPVGSPLSLECTVEGTSNPNLYWYRQAAGRGLQLLFYSVGIGQISSEVPQNLSASRPQDRQFILSSKKLLLSDSGFYLCAWSRGGALTGELFFGEGSRLTVL.

The gene calls are TRBV7-2 and TRBJ1-6, with D uncertain. The CDR3 is 13 amino acids. Germline CDR1 is SGHTA and CDR2 is FQGNSA. With 4 bases removed from V and 5 bases from J, the gap between germline ends came to 6 bases. The CDR3: CASSSDNNSPLHF. For the CDR3, the DNA is TGTGCCAGCAGCTCCGACAATAATTCACCCCTCCACTTT.

This CDR3 is CASIKNRGAQNTEAFF. CDR3 bases: TGTGCCAGCATAAAAAACAGGGGGGCTCAGAACACTGAAGCTTTCTTT. J is TRBJ1-1 and V is TRBV7-8; 8 nucleotides line up with TRBD1. The CDR3 runs to 16 residues. CDR1 SGHVS and CDR2 FQNEAQ come from the germline V gene. The trim removed 7 bases at V and 1 base at J, leaving 11 bases unmatched.

The genes are TRBV7-9 and TRBJ1-2; TRBD1 agrees at 12 bases. The V and J ends lost 8 bases and 5 bases, in that order; junction bases with no gene match: 9. CDR3 length: 15 amino acids. Germline CDR1 is SEHNR and CDR2 is FQNEAQ (reference sequence). CDR3 sequence: CASFGTGGVRYGYTF. The CDR3 DNA is TGTGCCAGCTTCGGGACAGGGGGCGTTCGTTATGGCTACACCTTC.

The chain is built from TRBV3-1 (or the pseudogene TRBV3-2) and TRBJ1-1; D uncertain. The V gene's germline CDR1 is LGHDT and CDR2 YNNKEL (reference sequence). Between the trimmed V and J ends, which lost 1 base and 0 bases, there was a span of 9 bases. The CDR3 is made up of 15 amino acids. DNA of the CDR3: TGTGCCAGCAGCCAAGTTGGAGGGATGAACACTGAAGCTTTCTTT. This encodes CASSQVGGMNTEAFF.

This sequence joins TRBV27 and TRBJ1-6, with TRBD1 matching over 7 bases. The CDR3 runs to 14 residues. Germline CDR1 MNHEY, CDR2 SMNVEV (reference sequence). V was pared by 5 bases and J by 5 bases, with 3 bases of the junction left unmatched. This CDR3 reads CASSTTGNNSPLHF. CDR3 nucleotides: TGTGCCAGCAGTACGACAGGGAATAATTCACCCCTCCACTTT.

The chain carries TRBV2 and TRBJ1-5; 10 nucleotides match TRBD1. Per germline, CDR1 SNHLY and CDR2 FYNNEI. CDR3 length: 17 residues. Trimming removed 3 bases from V and 11 bases from J; junction bases left unmatched: 16. The CDR3 nucleotides read TGTGCCAGCAGTGACACTGGCCTTGGACAGGGGGTAGGGGCCCAGCATTTT. Its protein is CASSDTGLGQGVGAQHF.

CDR3 in DNA: TGTGCCAGCAGTCCGCCTTCTAGCGGCTCTTACAATGAGCAGTTCTTC. Residues: CASSPPSSGSYNEQFF. This chain uses TRBV28 with TRBJ2-1; 7 nucleotides agree with TRBD2. V shed 5 bases and J 4 bases; nucleotides not matched to a gene: 11. The V gene's germline CDR1 is MDHEN and CDR2 SYDVKM. The CDR3 consists of 16 residues. The variable domain in full, completed from reference TRBV28 and TRBJ2-1, reads DVKVTQSSRYLVKRTGEKVFLECVQDMDHENMFWYRQDPGLGLRLIYFSYDVKMKEKGDIPEGYSVSREKKERFSLILESASTNQTSMYLCASSPPSSGSYNEQFFGPGTRLTVL.

The gene calls are TRBV19 and TRBJ1-5, with D unresolved. The CDR3 covers 16 residues. Germline CDR1 is LNHDA and CDR2 is SQIVND (reference sequence). V was clipped by 8 bases and J by 0 bases, with 17 bases between them. CDR3 sequence reads: CASRDYGQYSNQPQHF. The CDR3 nucleotides are TGTGCCAGTCGGGATTATGGGCAGTATAGCAATCAGCCCCAGCATTTT.

This clone appeared a single time. DNA of the CDR3: TGCGCCAGCAGCCAAGTCGGCAAAAAGCGCTCCTACAATGAGCAGTTCTTC. Amino acid sequence: CASSQVGKKRSYNEQFF. The J gene is TRBJ2-1, the V gene TRBV4-1; D is undetermined. Germline V gene lookup returns CDR1 MGHRA and CDR2 YSYEKL. The CDR3 runs 17 residues. The V and J ends lost 1 base and 0 bases respectively, with 13 bases between them.

In this sample, this clone turned up a few times. V usage is TRBV3-1 (or the pseudogene TRBV3-2) and J usage is TRBJ1-6, with D possibly being TRBD1 (5 bases). V gave up 0 bases and J gave up 1 base, with 10 bases separating them. The CDR3 covers 17 residues. CDR1 is LGHDT, CDR2 YNNKEL, per germline (reference sequence). The CDR3 nucleotides are TGTGCCAGCAGCCAAGATCACGGGGGATCCTATAATTCACCCCTCCACTTT. As protein: CASSQDHGGSYNSPLHF.